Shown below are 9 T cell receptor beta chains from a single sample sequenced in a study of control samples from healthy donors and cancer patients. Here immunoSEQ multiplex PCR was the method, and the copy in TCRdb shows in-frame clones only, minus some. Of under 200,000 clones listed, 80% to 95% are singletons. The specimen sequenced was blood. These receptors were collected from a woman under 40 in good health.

This CDR3 reads CASRKGLATNTGELFF. The CDR3 DNA reads TGTGCCAGCAGAAAAGGACTAGCGACGAACACCGGGGAGCTGTTTTTT. The V gene is TRBV2, the J gene TRBJ2-2; 9 nucleotides match TRBD2. The germline gives CDR1 SNHLY, CDR2 FYNNEI. J gave up 0 bases and V 6 bases, and 5 bases lay outside the gene matches. This CDR3 has 16 amino acids.

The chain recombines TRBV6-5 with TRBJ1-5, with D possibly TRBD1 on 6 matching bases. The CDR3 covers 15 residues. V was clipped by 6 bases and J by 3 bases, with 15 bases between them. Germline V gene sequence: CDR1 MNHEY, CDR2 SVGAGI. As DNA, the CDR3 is TGTGCCAGCAGACCGAACAGGGTTCTCAATCAGCCCCAGCATTTT. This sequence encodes CASRPNRVLNQPQHF.

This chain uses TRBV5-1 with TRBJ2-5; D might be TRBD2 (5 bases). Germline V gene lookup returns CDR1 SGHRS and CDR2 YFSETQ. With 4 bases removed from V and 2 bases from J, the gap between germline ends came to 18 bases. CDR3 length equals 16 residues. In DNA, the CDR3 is TGCGCCAGCAGCCACCGGTGGAGCGGAACTCAAGAGACCCAGTACTTC. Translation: CASSHRWSGTQETQYF.

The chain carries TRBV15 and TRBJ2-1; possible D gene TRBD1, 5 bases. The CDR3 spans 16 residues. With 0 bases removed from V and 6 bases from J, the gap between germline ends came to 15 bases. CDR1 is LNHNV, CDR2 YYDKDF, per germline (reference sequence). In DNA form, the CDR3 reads TGTGCCACCAGCAGAGATCAGGGTTGGGTATCCAATGAGCAGTTCTTC. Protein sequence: CATSRDQGWVSNEQFF.

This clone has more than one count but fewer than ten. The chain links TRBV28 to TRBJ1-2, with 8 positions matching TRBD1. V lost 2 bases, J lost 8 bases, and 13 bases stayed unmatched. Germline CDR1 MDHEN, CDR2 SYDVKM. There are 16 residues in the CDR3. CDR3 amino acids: CASSLLPRAGGEGYTF. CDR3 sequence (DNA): TGTGCCAGCAGTTTACTGCCCCGGGCAGGGGGCGAAGGCTACACCTTC.

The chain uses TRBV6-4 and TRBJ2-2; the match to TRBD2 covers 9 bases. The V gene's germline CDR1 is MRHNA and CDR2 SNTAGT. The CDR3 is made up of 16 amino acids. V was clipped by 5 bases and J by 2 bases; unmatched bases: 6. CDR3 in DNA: TGTGCCAGCAGTCCCGGGACTAGCCATAACACCGGGGAGCTGTTTTTT. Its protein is CASSPGTSHNTGELFF.

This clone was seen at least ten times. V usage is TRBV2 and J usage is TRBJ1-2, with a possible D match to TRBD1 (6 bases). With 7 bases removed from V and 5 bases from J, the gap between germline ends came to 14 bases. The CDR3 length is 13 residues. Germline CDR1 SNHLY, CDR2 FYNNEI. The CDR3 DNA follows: TGTGCCAGCAAGAGAGGGGGTAATTATGGCTACACCTTC. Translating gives CASKRGGNYGYTF.

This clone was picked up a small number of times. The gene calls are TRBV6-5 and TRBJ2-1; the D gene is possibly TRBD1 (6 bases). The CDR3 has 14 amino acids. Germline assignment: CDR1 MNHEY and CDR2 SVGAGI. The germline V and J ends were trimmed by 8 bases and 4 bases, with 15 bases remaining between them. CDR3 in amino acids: CASQLGADYNEQFF. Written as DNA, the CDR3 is TGTGCCAGCCAGCTGGGGGCCGATTACAATGAGCAGTTCTTC.

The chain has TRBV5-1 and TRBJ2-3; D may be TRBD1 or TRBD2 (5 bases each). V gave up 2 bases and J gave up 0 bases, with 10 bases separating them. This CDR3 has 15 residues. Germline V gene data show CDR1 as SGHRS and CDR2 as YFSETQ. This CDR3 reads CASSLGASSTDTQYF. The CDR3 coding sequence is TGCGCCAGCAGCTTAGGGGCTAGCAGCACAGATACGCAGTATTTT.